This TCR beta chain comes out of a study of T cell clonotyping in hematopoietic cell transplantation. Looking at the study overall: Recipients' pretransplant samples followed cytoreduction.

Method: immunoSEQ multiplex PCR; TCRdb's copy keeps in-frame clones and lacks some. The profile covers some 76,000 clones, with almost 97% appearing a single time and roughly 1.5% taken by the ten largest. The CDR3 has 14 amino acids. From germline, CDR1 is GTSNPN and CDR2 SVGIG (reference sequence). The V segment lost 0 bases and the J segment 3 bases; nucleotides outside the gene matches: 3. As for time point: recipient sample about 28 days before transplant, after cytoreduction. This chain links TRBV30 with TRBJ2-5; 8 positions match TRBD2. This sequence originates from a woman aged 45-60 years with acute myeloid leukemia. Some clones in this sample may be carry-over from other donors' samples. The specimen was peripheral blood mononuclear cells, collected before stem cell transplant. The CDR3 here is CAWSVKAGEETQYF. The CDR3 DNA sequence: TGTGCCTGGAGTGTGAAAGCGGGGGAAGAGACCCAGTACTTC. Using reference TRBV30 and TRBJ2-5 for the parts outside the CDR3, the full variable domain is SQTIHQWPATLVQPVGSPLSLECTVEGTSNPNLYWYRQAAGRGLQLLFYSVGIGQISSEVPQNLSASRPQDRQFILSSKKLLLSDSGFYLCAWSVKAGEETQYFGPGTRLLVL.